The next 9 T cell receptor beta chains were all read from a single sample in a study of T cell responses to AZD1222 COVID-19 vaccine. Some clones are missing from TCRdb's copy, which holds only in-frame ones; the method was immunoSEQ multiplex PCR. The sample carries roughly 190,000 clones, more than 90% recorded once. Sample: peripheral blood, taken 28 days after the second dose of the MenACWY control vaccine. These TCRs come from an adult who received the MenACWY meningococcal vaccine as a control.

This chain links TRBV19 with TRBJ1-2; D remains unclear. Germline V gene lookup returns CDR1 LNHDA and CDR2 SQIVND (reference sequence). Trimming pared 5 bases from V and 7 bases from J, leaving 11 bases between. The CDR3 is made up of 12 amino acids. CDR3 region: CASSPRHFGYTF. Here the CDR3 DNA reads TGTGCCAGTAGTCCCCGACACTTTGGCTACACCTTC.

The J gene is TRBJ1-1, the V gene TRBV7-2; unclear D gene. V lost 0 bases and J 7 bases, leaving 9 bases between the germline ends. The CDR3 covers 13 residues. Germline V gene lookup returns CDR1 SGHTA and CDR2 FQGNSA. CDR3 in amino acids: CASSLARQVEAFF. The CDR3 nucleotides read TGTGCCAGCAGCTTAGCGAGGCAGGTTGAAGCTTTCTTT.

V usage is TRBV28 and J usage is TRBJ1-2; 9 positions agree with TRBD1. This CDR3 is 15 amino acids long. V gave up 1 base and J gave up 4 bases; unmatched junction bases: 4. The germline V gene encodes CDR1 MDHEN and CDR2 SYDVKM. The CDR3 sequence: CASSLSTGGSYGYTF. Here the CDR3 DNA reads TGTGCCAGCAGTTTATCGACAGGGGGGAGCTATGGCTACACCTTC.

This clone was seen more than once but under ten times. The genes are TRBV5-4 and TRBJ2-7, with D possibly being TRBD2 (6 bases). The CDR3 loop spans 15 amino acids. Between the trimmed V and J ends, which lost 0 bases and 4 bases, there was a span of 14 bases. Germline CDR1 and CDR2: SGHNT and YYREEE (reference sequence). The CDR3 loop reads CASSLVMAGTYEQYF. The CDR3 region has the DNA TGTGCCAGCAGCTTGGTAATGGCGGGGACTTACGAGCAGTACTTC.

The chain is built from TRBV19 and TRBJ2-3; D is possibly TRBD1 (6 bases). The length of the CDR3 is 15 residues. CDR1 LNHDA and CDR2 SQIVND come from the germline V gene (reference sequence). Trimming removed 4 bases at V and 4 bases at J, with 15 bases between. The CDR3 loop is CASSTPVGASDTQYF. Here the CDR3 DNA reads TGTGCCAGTAGTACCCCTGTGGGGGCATCAGATACGCAGTATTTT.

This chain connects TRBV12-3 or TRBV12-4 to TRBJ2-5; D not certain. Trimming cost V 6 bases and J 2 bases, with 10 bases left between them. This CDR3 contains 13 residues. The CDR3 loop is CASSLWLQETQYF. CDR3 sequence (DNA): TGTGCCAGCAGCCTGTGGTTACAAGAGACCCAGTACTTC.

V gene TRBV13 combines with J gene TRBJ2-7, with 10 bases identical to TRBD2. CDR1 is PRHDT and CDR2 is FYEKMQ in the germline V gene (reference sequence). The CDR3 is 14 residues long. J was trimmed by 5 bases and V by 3 bases; bases with no gene match: 4. CDR3 nucleotides: TGTGCCAGCAGCTTCGCAGCGGGAGGGGACGAGCAGTACTTC. It specifies CASSFAAGGDEQYF.

The chain joins TRBV27 to TRBJ1-2, with TRBD1 as a possible D gene (6 bases). In germline, CDR1 is MNHEY, CDR2 SMNVEV (reference sequence). V was trimmed by 6 bases and J by 0 bases, leaving 11 bases between them. This CDR3 region has 14 residues. CDR3 DNA sequence: TGTGCCAGCAGGGCCACAGGGACTAACTATGGCTACACCTTC. This sequence encodes CASRATGTNYGYTF.

The rearrangement uses TRBV12-3 or TRBV12-4 and TRBJ2-1; D is undetermined. Trimming cost V 5 bases and J 7 bases, with 6 bases left between them. There are 11 residues in the CDR3. The CDR3 here is CASSPGNEQFF. CDR3 coding DNA: TGTGCCAGCAGTCCCGGTAATGAGCAGTTCTTC.